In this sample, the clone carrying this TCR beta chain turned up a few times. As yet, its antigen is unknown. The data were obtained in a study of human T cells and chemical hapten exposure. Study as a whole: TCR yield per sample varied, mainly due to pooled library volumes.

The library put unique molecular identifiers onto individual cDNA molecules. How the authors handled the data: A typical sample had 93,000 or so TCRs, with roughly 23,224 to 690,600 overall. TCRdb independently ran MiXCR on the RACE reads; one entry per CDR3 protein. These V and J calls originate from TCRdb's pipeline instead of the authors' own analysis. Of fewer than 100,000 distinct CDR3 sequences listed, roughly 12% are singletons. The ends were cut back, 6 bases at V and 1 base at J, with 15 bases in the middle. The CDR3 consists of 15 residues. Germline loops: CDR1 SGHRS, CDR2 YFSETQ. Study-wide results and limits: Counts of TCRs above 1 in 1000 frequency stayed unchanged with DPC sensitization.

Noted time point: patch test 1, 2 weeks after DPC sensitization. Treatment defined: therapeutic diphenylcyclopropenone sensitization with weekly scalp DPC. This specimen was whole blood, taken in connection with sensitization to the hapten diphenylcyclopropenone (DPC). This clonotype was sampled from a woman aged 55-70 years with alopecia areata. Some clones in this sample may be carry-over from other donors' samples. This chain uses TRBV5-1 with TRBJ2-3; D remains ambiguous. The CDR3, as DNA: TGCGCCAGCACCGACTCGCCCTCCCGCACAGATACGCAGTATTTT. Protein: CASTDSPSRTDTQYF.